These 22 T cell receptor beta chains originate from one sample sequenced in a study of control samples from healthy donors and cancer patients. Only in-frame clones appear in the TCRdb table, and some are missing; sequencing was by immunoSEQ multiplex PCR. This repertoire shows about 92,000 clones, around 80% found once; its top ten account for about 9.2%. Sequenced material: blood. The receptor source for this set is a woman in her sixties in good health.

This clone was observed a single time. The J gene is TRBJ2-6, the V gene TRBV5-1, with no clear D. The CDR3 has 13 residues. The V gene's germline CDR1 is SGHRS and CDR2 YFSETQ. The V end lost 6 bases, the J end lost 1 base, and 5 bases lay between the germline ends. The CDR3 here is CASTASGANVLTF. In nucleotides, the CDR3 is TGCGCCAGCACTGCATCTGGGGCCAACGTCCTGACTTTC. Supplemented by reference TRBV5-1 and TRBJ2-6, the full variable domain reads KAGVTQTPRYLIKTRGQQVTLSCSPISGHRSVSWYQQTPGQGLQFLFEYFSETQRNKGNFPGRFSGRQFSNSRSEMNVSTLELGDSALYLCASTASGANVLTFGAGSRLTVL.

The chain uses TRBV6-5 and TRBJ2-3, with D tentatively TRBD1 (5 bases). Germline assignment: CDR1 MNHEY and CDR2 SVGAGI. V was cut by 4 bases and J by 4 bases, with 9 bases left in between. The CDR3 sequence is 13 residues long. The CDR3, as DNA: TGTGCCAGCAGTTTAGGGGCCTCAGATACGCAGTATTTT. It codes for CASSLGASDTQYF.

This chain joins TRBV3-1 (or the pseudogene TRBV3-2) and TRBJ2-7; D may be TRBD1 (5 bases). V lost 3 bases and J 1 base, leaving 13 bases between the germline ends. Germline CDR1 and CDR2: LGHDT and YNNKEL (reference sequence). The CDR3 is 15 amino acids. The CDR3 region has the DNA TGTGCCAGCAGCCAGGCCCCAGGGTCTTCCTACGAGCAGTACTTC. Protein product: CASSQAPGSSYEQYF.

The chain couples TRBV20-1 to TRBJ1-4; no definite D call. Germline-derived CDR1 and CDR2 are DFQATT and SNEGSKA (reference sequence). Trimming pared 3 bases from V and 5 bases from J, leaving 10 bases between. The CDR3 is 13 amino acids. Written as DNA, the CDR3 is TGCAGTGCTAGTTCGGGAGCAAATGAAAAACTGTTTTTT. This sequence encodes CSASSGANEKLFF.

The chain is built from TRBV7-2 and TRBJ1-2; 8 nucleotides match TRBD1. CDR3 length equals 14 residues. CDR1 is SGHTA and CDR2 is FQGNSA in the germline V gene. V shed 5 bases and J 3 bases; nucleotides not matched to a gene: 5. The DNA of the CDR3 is TGTGCCAGCAGCCCTCAGACAGGGGACTATGGCTACACCTTC. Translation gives CASSPQTGDYGYTF.

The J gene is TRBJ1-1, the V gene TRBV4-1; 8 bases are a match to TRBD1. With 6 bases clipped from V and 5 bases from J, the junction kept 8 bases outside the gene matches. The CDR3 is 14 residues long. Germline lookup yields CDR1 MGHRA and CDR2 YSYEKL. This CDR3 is CASRKQGVSTEAFF. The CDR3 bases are TGCGCCAGCAGAAAACAGGGGGTATCGACTGAAGCTTTCTTT.

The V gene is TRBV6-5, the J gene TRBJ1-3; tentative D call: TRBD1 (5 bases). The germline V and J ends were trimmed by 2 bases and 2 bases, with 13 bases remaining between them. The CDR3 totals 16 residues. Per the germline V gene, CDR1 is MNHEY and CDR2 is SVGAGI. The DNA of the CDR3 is TGTGCCAGCAGTTACGCCACTGGGGGAGCTGGAAACACCATATATTTT. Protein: CASSYATGGAGNTIYF.

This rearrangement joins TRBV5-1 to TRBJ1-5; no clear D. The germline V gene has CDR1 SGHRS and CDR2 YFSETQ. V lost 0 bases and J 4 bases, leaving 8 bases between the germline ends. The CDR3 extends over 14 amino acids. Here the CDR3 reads CASSLDGGNQPQHF. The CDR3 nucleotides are TGCGCCAGCAGCTTGGATGGTGGGAATCAGCCCCAGCATTTT.

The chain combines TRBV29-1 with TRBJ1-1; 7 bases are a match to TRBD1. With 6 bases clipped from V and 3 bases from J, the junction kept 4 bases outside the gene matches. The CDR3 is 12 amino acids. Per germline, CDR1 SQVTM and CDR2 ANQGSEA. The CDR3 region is CSVNTGDTEAFF. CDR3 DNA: TGCAGCGTCAACACAGGGGACACTGAAGCTTTCTTT.

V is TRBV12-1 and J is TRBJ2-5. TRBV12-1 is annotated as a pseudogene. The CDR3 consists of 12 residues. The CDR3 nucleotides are TGTGCCAGCAGCTTTGGGGGGGAGACCCAGTACTTC. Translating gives CASSFGGETQYF.

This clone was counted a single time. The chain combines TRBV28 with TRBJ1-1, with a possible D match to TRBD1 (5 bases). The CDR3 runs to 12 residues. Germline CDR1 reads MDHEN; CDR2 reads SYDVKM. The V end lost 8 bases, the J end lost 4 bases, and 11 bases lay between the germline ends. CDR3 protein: CASRGVGTEAFF. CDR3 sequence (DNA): TGTGCCAGCCGAGGGGTCGGCACTGAAGCTTTCTTT.

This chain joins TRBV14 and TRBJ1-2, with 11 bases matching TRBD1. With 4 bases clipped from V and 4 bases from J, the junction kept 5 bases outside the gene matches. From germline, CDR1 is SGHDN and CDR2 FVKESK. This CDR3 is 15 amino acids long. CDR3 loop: CASSPRDRGSYGYTF. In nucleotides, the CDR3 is TGTGCCAGCAGCCCCCGGGACAGGGGGAGCTATGGCTACACCTTC. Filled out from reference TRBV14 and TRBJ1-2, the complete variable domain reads EAGVTQFPSHSVIEKGQTVTLRCDPISGHDNLYWYRRVMGKEIKFLLHFVKESKQDESGMPNNRFLAERTGGTYSTLKVQPAELEDSGVYFCASSPRDRGSYGYTFGSGTRLTVV.

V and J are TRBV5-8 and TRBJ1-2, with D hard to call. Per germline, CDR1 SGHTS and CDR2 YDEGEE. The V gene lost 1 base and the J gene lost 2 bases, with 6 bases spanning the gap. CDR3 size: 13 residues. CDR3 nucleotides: TGTGCCAGCAGCTTGTTGGGGAACTATGGCTACACCTTC. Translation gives CASSLLGNYGYTF.

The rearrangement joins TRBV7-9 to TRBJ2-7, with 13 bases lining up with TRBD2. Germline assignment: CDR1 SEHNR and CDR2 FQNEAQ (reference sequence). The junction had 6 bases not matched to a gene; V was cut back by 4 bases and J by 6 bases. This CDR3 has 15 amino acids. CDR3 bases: TGTGCCAGCAGCTCAGGACTAGCGGGAGTATTCGAGCAGTACTTC. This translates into CASSSGLAGVFEQYF.

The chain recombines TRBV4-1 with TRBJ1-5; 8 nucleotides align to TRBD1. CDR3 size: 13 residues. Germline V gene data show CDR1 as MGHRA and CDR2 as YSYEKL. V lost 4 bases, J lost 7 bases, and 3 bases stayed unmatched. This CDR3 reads CASSPGQAQPQHF. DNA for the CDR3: TGCGCCAGCAGCCCGGGACAGGCCCAGCCCCAGCATTTT.

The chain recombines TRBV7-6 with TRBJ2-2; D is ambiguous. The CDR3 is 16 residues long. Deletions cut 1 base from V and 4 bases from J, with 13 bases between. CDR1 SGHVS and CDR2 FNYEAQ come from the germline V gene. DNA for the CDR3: TGTGCCAGCAGCTTAGTTTCCCAGTCGGGCACCGGGGAGCTGTTTTTT. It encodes CASSLVSQSGTGELFF.

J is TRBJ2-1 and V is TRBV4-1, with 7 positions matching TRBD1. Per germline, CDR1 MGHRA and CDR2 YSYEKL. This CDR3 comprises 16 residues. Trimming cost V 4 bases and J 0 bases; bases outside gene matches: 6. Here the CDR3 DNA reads TGCGCCAGCAGCCGGATATCAGGGGGCTCCTACAATGAGCAGTTCTTC. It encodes CASSRISGGSYNEQFF.

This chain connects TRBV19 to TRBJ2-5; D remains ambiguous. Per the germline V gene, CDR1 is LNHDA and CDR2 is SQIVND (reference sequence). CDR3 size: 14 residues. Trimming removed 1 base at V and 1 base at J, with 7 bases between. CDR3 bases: TGTGCCAGTAGTATAGGCCGTTTCCAAGAGACCCAGTACTTC. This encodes CASSIGRFQETQYF.

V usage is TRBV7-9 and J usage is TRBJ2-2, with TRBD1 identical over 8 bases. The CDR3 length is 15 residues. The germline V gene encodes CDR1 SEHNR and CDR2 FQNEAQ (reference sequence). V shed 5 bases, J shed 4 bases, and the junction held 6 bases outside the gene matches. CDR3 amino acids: CASSLTGGSTGELFF. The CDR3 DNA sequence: TGTGCCAGCAGCCTCACAGGGGGGAGCACCGGGGAGCTGTTTTTT.

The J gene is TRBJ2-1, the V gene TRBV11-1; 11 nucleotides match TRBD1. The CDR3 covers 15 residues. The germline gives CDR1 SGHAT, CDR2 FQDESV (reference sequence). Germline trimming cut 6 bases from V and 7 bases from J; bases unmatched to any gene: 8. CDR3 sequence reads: CASSSDRGQWNEQFF. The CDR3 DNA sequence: TGTGCCAGCAGTTCGGACAGGGGGCAGTGGAATGAGCAGTTCTTC.

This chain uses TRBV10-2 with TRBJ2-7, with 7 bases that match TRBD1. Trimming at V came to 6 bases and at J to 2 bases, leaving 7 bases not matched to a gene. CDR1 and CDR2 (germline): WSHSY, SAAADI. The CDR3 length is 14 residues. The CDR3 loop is CASSTGTATYEQYF. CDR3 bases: TGCGCCAGCAGCACCGGGACAGCCACCTACGAGCAGTACTTC.

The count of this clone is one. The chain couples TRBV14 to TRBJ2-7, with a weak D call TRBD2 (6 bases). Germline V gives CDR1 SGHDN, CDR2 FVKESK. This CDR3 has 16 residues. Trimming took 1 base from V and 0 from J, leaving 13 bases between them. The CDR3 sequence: CASSQGPGLDSYEQYF. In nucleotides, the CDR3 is TGTGCCAGCAGCCAAGGCCCGGGACTTGACTCCTACGAGCAGTACTTC.